This is a list of T cell receptor beta chains from one sample in a study of blood T cell repertoires in COVID-19. The assay was immunoSEQ multiplex PCR, and TCRdb's table has in-frame clones only and misses some. The table shows approximately 230,000 clones, with 88% occurring only once. Material for sequencing was peripheral blood. The receptors stem from a woman in her twenties or thirties with COVID-19, enrolled during active disease. The CDR3 runs from the conserved cysteine through the conserved F or W. Each record gives: J gene, V gene, clone size, D gene, CDR3 protein, CDR3 DNA. D genes are given only for firm matches. Clone size, where shown, is once, few, many, or a class for clones that have expanded.

TRBJ1-1	TRBV3-1/TRBV3-2	.	TRBD1	CASSKGQVVTEAFF	TGTGCCAGCAGCAAGGGACAGGTGGTAACTGAAGCTTTCTTT
TRBJ2-4	TRBV27	.	.	CASSLYTGGPGAKNIQYF	TGTGCCAGCAGTTTATACACGGGCGGACCGGGGGCCAAAAACATTCAGTACTTC
TRBJ2-2	TRBV24-1	.	TRBD1	CATSDRRDSLYTGELFF	TGTGCCACCAGTGATCGCCGGGACAGCCTTTACACCGGGGAGCTGTTTTTT
TRBJ1-3	TRBV7-2	.	.	CASIIATAGNTIYF	TGTGCCAGCATTATAGCCACGGCGGGAAACACCATATATTTT
TRBJ1-3	TRBV5-1	once	TRBD1	CASSLGGQYGNTIYF	TGCGCCAGCAGCTTGGGGGGACAGTATGGAAACACCATATATTTT
TRBJ2-7	TRBV6-5	.	.	CASTLSRRGLDEQYF	TGTGCCAGCACACTTTCCCGACGGGGTCTCGACGAGCAGTACTTC
TRBJ2-5	TRBV7-8	.	.	CASSRPLSGGLETQYF	TGTGCCAGCAGTCGCCCTCTGTCAGGAGGTTTAGAGACCCAGTACTTC
TRBJ1-2	TRBV5-6	.	.	CASSPPTGNYGYTF	TGTGCCAGCAGCCCACCGACAGGAAACTATGGCTACACCTTC
TRBJ2-5	TRBV12-5	.	.	CASGLTPPGGTQYF	TGTGCTAGTGGTTTGACACCCCCAGGTGGGACCCAGTACTTC
TRBJ1-1	TRBV5-1	.	.	CASSLGGSWGAFF	TGCGCCAGCAGCTTGGGCGGCAGTTGGGGCGCTTTCTTT
TRBJ2-1	TRBV24-1	.	.	CATSDSTTPSSYNEQFF	TGTGCCACCAGTGACTCTACGACACCAAGCTCCTACAATGAGCAGTTCTTC
TRBJ2-1	TRBV7-9	.	.	CASSPKPFGQGSNEQFF	TGTGCCAGCAGCCCAAAACCTTTTGGCCAGGGCTCCAATGAGCAGTTCTTC
TRBJ1-1	TRBV29-1	.	.	CSVDVQGLVTEAFF	TGCAGCGTAGATGTTCAGGGGCTAGTGACTGAAGCTTTCTTT
TRBJ2-5	TRBV7-9	.	TRBD2	CASSLISGGQETQYF	TGTGCCAGCAGCTTAATCAGCGGGGGGCAAGAGACCCAGTACTTC
TRBJ2-2	TRBV5-5	.	TRBD1	CASSPDRGIGPGELFF	TGTGCCAGCAGTCCCGACAGGGGCATTGGACCCGGGGAGCTGTTTTTT
TRBJ1-1	TRBV5-1	.	.	CASSLGTGRPEAFF	TGCGCCAGCAGCTTGGGTACAGGGCGCCCTGAAGCTTTCTTT
TRBJ1-2	TRBV5-8	.	.	CASSPWRVGGYTF	TGTGCCAGCAGTCCCTGGAGGGTTGGCGGCTACACCTTC
TRBJ1-3	TRBV7-9	.	TRBD1	CASSLTGQGTNTIYF	TGTGCCAGCAGCTTAACGGGACAGGGAACGAACACCATATATTTT
TRBJ2-4	TRBV11-3	.	TRBD1	CASSRRGQAKNIQYF	TGTGCCAGCAGTCGCAGGGGGCAGGCCAAAAACATTCAGTACTTC
TRBJ2-5	TRBV5-1	.	.	CASSLDSTWKTQYF	TGCGCCAGCAGCTTGGACAGTACTTGGAAGACCCAGTACTTC
TRBJ2-5	TRBV3-1/TRBV3-2	.	TRBD2	CASSQGRGTSGWETQYF	TGTGCCAGCAGCCAAGGCCGGGGGACTAGCGGGTGGGAGACCCAGTACTTC
TRBJ2-3	TRBV5-6	few	.	CASSLGAASITDTQYF	TGTGCCAGCAGCTTGGGGGCTGCCTCCATCACAGATACGCAGTATTTT
TRBJ1-1	TRBV18	.	.	CASSSGGGNTEAFF	TGTGCCAGCTCATCCGGGGGGGGAAACACTGAAGCTTTCTTT
TRBJ2-2	TRBV5-4	once	TRBD2	CASNINSGRVTGELFF	TGTGCCAGCAACATTAATAGCGGGAGGGTTACCGGGGAGCTGTTTTTT
TRBJ1-3	TRBV7-9	.	.	CASSAGGGDTIYF	TGTGCCAGCAGCGCAGGAGGGGGGGACACCATATATTTT
TRBJ1-5	TRBV6-4	.	TRBD1	CASSTGGQRPQHF	TGTGCCAGCAGTACAGGGGGCCAACGGCCCCAGCATTTT
TRBJ1-6	TRBV19	.	TRBD1	CASSPNRGRGPLHF	TGTGCCAGTAGTCCCAACAGGGGACGGGGTCCCCTCCACTTT
TRBJ1-2	TRBV5-1	.	.	CASSLRRSWPGQSNYGYTF	TGCGCCAGCAGCTTACGGAGATCATGGCCGGGACAATCTAACTATGGCTACACCTTC
TRBJ2-3	TRBV3-1/TRBV3-2	.	TRBD1	CASRRQGRPDTQYF	TGTGCCAGCAGAAGACAGGGGCGGCCAGATACGCAGTATTTT
TRBJ2-7	TRBV4-1	.	.	CASSQTPSLAPREQYF	TGCGCCAGCAGCCAGACTCCCAGTCTAGCGCCCCGCGAGCAGTACTTC
TRBJ1-3	TRBV18	once	.	CASSPTGSSGNTIYF	TGTGCCAGCTCTCCTACAGGGAGCTCTGGAAACACCATATATTTT
TRBJ2-5	TRBV2	once	.	CASSEVGGRQETQYF	TGTGCCAGCAGTGAAGTCGGCGGGCGCCAAGAGACCCAGTACTTC